The sequence of this T cell receptor beta chain was determined in a study of shared clonotypes between healthy human individuals. This clone was recorded only once. Some clones are missing from TCRdb's copy, which holds only in-frame ones; the method was immunoSEQ multiplex PCR. The sample holds roughly 1 million clones, about 76% seen once. Per the germline V gene, CDR1 is SGHRS and CDR2 is YFSETQ. The CDR3 consists of 14 residues. Losses at the gene ends were 3 bases for V and 2 bases for J; bases not matched to a gene: 4. The sample comprised memory CD4+ T cells sorted from blood. Subset here: CD45RA-negative fraction. The source is a man between 18 and 35 years old in good health. The rearrangement uses TRBV5-1 and TRBJ1-2; TRBD1 matches 7 bases. The CDR3 region is CASSWSQGNYGYTF. The DNA of the CDR3 is TGCGCCAGCAGCTGGTCACAGGGGAACTATGGCTACACCTTC.